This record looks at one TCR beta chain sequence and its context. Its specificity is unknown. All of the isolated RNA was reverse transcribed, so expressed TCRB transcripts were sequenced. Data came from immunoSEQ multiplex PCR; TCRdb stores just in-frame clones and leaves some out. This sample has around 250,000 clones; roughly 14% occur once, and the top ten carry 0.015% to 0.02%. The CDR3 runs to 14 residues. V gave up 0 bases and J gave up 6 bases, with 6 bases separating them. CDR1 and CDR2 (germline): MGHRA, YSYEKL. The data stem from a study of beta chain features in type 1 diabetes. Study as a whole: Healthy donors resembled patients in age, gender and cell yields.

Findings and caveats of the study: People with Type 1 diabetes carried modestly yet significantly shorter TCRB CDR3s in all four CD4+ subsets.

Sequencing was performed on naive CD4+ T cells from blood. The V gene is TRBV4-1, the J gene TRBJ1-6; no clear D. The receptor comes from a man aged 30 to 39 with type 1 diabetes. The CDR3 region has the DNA TGCGCCAGCAGCCAAGATCGGTTTAATTCACCCCTCCACTTT. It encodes CASSQDRFNSPLHF.